This T cell receptor beta chain was sequenced in a study of T-cell reconstitution after alpha-beta-depleted transplantation in children. Notes on this clonotype: Its antigen is not identified.

CDR3 size: 14 residues. The V gene's germline CDR1 is MNHNS and CDR2 SASEGT. V gave up 2 bases and J gave up 5 bases, with 10 bases separating them. General study results and limits: Reportedly, alpha-beta T cells present about two months post-transplant originated from several hundred expanded clones of graft origin. Hyperexpanded clones declined; after one year, newly produced T cells mostly supplied diversity. It was surviving recipient T cells and thymic progenitors that gave some patients high TCRbeta diversity at day 60.

It was with unique molecular identifiers that the TCRbeta library was prepared. In TCRdb, the PCR reads were re-called with MiXCR into one record per CDR3 protein. Of around 270,000 distinct CDR3 sequences in the sample, about 9.4% were seen once. The rearrangement uses TRBV6-1 and TRBJ1-5; D gene unclear. The sequence was obtained from a boy in the first two years of life with acute myeloid leukemia, due to receive a stem cell transplant. The sequencing used PBMCs, collected before TCRalphabeta/CD19-depleted stem cell transplant. CDR3 sequence (DNA): TGTGCCAGCAGTGAAACCACTTTCTATCAGCCCCAGCATTTT. It codes for CASSETTFYQPQHF.